The TCR beta chain under discussion was sequenced for a study of cytomegalovirus exposure and HLA in healthy donors. The PCR contained 60 Vbeta and 13 Jbeta primers. The assay was immunoSEQ multiplex PCR, and TCRdb's table has in-frame clones only and misses some. Among some 200,000 clones listed, 78% were seen once. Unmatched junction bases numbered 6, after V lost 4 bases and J lost 3 bases. Germline values: CDR1 SGHRS, CDR2 YFSETQ. The CDR3 spans 14 residues. As regards this clone: This same CDR3 is encoded by further DNA sequences in the sample.

Sequencing used PBMCs. This chain joins TRBV5-1 and TRBJ2-7; 8 bases map to TRBD1. This sequence originates from a female donor in good health and CMV-seronegative. CDR3 sequence (DNA): TGCGCCAGCAGCACTGGACAGGGTGGCTACGAGCAGTACTTC. Its protein is CASSTGQGGYEQYF.